Following are 3 T cell receptor beta chains from one sample sequenced in a study of blood T cell repertoires in COVID-19. TCRdb's table, derived via immunoSEQ multiplex PCR, lists solely in-frame clones and lacks some. The data hold 150,000 to 200,000 clones, with more than 75% observed a single time. The sequenced material came from peripheral blood. These receptors all stem from a man aged 35-49 years with active or convalescent COVID-19.

V is TRBV30 and J is TRBJ2-3; TRBD1 or TRBD2 may be the D gene (6 bases each). The CDR3 length is 12 residues. The V gene lost 5 bases and the J gene lost 2 bases, with 8 bases spanning the gap. CDR1 GTSNPN and CDR2 SVGIG come from the germline V gene (reference sequence). In DNA form, the CDR3 reads TGTGCCTGGGGGGGGCTCACAGATACGCAGTATTTT. Protein sequence: CAWGGLTDTQYF. Supplemented by reference TRBV30 and TRBJ2-3, the full variable domain reads SQTIHQWPATLVQPVGSPLSLECTVEGTSNPNLYWYRQAAGRGLQLLFYSVGIGQISSEVPQNLSASRPQDRQFILSSKKLLLSDSGFYLCAWGGLTDTQYFGPGTRLTVL.

This clone turned up a few times. This chain connects TRBV25-1 to TRBJ1-1; 8 bases match TRBD1. After removal of 7 bases from V and 2 bases from J, the junction contained 3 bases not matched to a gene. The CDR3 length is 13 residues. CDR1 and CDR2 (germline): MGHDK, SYGVNS. CDR3 sequence: CASNGQGNTEAFF. The CDR3 bases are TGTGCCAGCAATGGACAGGGTAACACTGAAGCTTTCTTT.

This clone was counted a single time. V and J are TRBV6-5 and TRBJ1-4; 11 nucleotides match TRBD1. The CDR3 is made up of 15 amino acids. V lost 6 bases and J lost 11; bases outside the gene matches: 11. CDR1 is MNHEY, CDR2 SVGAGI, per germline. The CDR3 DNA sequence: TGTGCCAGCAGACCACGGACAGGGGGCAACGGTAAACTGTTTTTT. It is translated as CASRPRTGGNGKLFF.